What follows are 13 T cell receptor beta chains derived from one specimen sequenced in a study of blood T cells in healthy people across ages. The second PCR ran about 6 to 12 cycles with a sample-barcoded 5' primer and J-beta primers. In TCRdb, the 5' RACE reads were re-called with MiXCR into one record per CDR3 protein. Found here are about 680,000 distinct CDR3 sequences, 49% of them singletons; the top ten hold roughly 34%. Sequenced sample: blood. The origin of the receptors is a woman aged 55 to 70 in good health.

The chain employs TRBV7-9 and TRBJ2-7, with D possibly matching TRBD2 (5 bases). Matching the DNA end better, TRBJ2-5 makes the J call doubtful. The germline CDR1 and CDR2 sequences are SEHNR and FQNEAQ (reference sequence). This CDR3 spans 14 amino acids. The chain's CDR3 is CASSLVSLEVTQYF. The CDR3 DNA follows: TGTGCCAGCAGCCTAGTATCACTAGAAGTGACCCAGTACTTC.

The V and J genes are TRBV7-2 and TRBJ1-4; possibly TRBD1 for D (6 bases). Germline assignment: CDR1 SGHTA and CDR2 FQGNSA. This CDR3 has 13 residues. V was shortened by 5 bases and J by 4 bases, with 8 bases between the two germline ends. The CDR3, as DNA: TGTGCCAGCAGCGACAGGCTTAATGAAAAACTGTTTTTT. The encoded protein is CASSDRLNEKLFF.

The sample holds a few counts of this clonotype. The CDR3 is CASSPPGNEQFF. CDR3 in DNA: TGTGCCAGCAGTCCCCCGGGCAATGAGCAGTTCTTC. The V gene is TRBV27, the J gene TRBJ2-1; no reliable D call. This CDR3 comprises 12 residues. The germline gives CDR1 MNHEY, CDR2 SMNVEV (reference sequence). The germline V and J ends were trimmed by 5 bases and 6 bases, with 8 bases remaining between them.

J is TRBJ2-1 and V is TRBV20-1; 13 bases map to TRBD2. Trimming took 5 bases from V and 12 from J; bases not matched to a gene: 10. CDR3 length: 14 residues. Germline V gene data show CDR1 as DFQATT and CDR2 as SNEGSKA (reference sequence). The CDR3 loop is CSAGTSGATKGQFF. The CDR3 bases are TGCAGTGCTGGGACTAGCGGGGCTACAAAGGGGCAGTTCTTC.

The sample holds a few counts of this clonotype. The V call is TRBV9, the J call TRBJ2-1; D may be TRBD1 or TRBD2 (5 bases each). V lost 4 bases to trimming and J lost 5 bases, with 16 bases between them. The length of the CDR3 is 15 residues. Germline V gene data show CDR1 as SGDLS and CDR2 as YYNGEE. CDR3 nucleotides: TGTGCCAGCAGCATGCGGCGGGCCAGGGACAATGAGCAGTTCTTC. Amino acids: CASSMRRARDNEQFF.

The chain joins TRBV20-1 to TRBJ1-1; D is perhaps TRBD1 (6 bases). Trimming cost V 2 bases and J 1 base, with 14 bases left between them. CDR1 and CDR2 from the germline V gene are DFQATT and SNEGSKA (reference sequence). This CDR3 comprises 15 residues. In DNA, the CDR3 is TGCAGTGCTAGACCCCCGACAGGAAAGAACACTGAAGCTTTCTTT. It specifies CSARPPTGKNTEAFF.

The V gene is TRBV7-2, the J gene TRBJ1-2; tentative D call: TRBD1 (6 bases). Trimming stripped 5 bases from V and 4 bases from J, with 14 bases between. CDR1 and CDR2 (germline): SGHTA, FQGNSA. The CDR3 covers 14 residues. The CDR3 DNA sequence: TGTGCCAGCAGCACCCGGGACAAATTCTATGGCTACACCTTC. It translates to CASSTRDKFYGYTF.

CDR3 DNA: TGTGCCTGGAGTGTACAGGGCGAGCAGTACTTC. The encoded protein is CAWSVQGEQYF. The chain links TRBV30 to TRBJ2-5; D possibly corresponds to TRBD1 (6 bases). The end of the DNA is better explained by TRBJ2-7, so the J call may be wrong. Per germline, CDR1 GTSNPN and CDR2 SVGIG (reference sequence). The CDR3 is 11 amino acids.

The chain uses TRBV12-3 or TRBV12-4 and TRBJ1-2; D may be TRBD1 (6 bases). V gave up 4 bases and J gave up 7 bases, with 13 bases separating them. The CDR3 has 13 amino acids. The CDR3 coding sequence is TGTGCCAGCAGTTCTGGGGGGCTTGTTGGCTACACCTTC. It specifies CASSSGGLVGYTF.

The sample holds a few counts of this clonotype. The chain couples TRBV20-1 to TRBJ1-4; D not resolved. Germline values: CDR1 DFQATT, CDR2 SNEGSKA (reference sequence). The V and J ends lost 2 bases and 8 bases respectively, with 9 bases between them. This CDR3 region has 12 residues. The CDR3 sequence: CSARSPGEKLFF. As DNA, the CDR3 is TGCAGTGCTAGAAGCCCCGGGGAAAAACTGTTTTTT.

The chain joins TRBV7-2 to TRBJ1-2; 7 bases match TRBD1. The CDR3 length is 17 residues. J was trimmed by 0 bases and V by 8 bases; bases with no gene match: 15. CDR1 and CDR2 from the germline V gene are SGHTA and FQGNSA. The CDR3 DNA follows: TGTGCCAGCGGCTCCCAAGGAGGGGGCAGCGCTAACTATGGCTACACCTTC. This codes for CASGSQGGGSANYGYTF.

The chain combines TRBV7-9 with TRBJ2-6, with no clear D. CDR1 is SEHNR, CDR2 FQNEAQ, per germline (reference sequence). V lost 9 bases, J lost 3 bases, and 12 bases lay in between. CDR3 length equals 14 residues. CDR3 nucleotide sequence: TGTGCCAGTACCCCCATGGGTGGGGCCAACGTCCTGACTTTC. It is translated as CASTPMGGANVLTF.

This clonotype was observed a handful of times. This chain links TRBV10-3 with TRBJ2-1; 7 positions agree with TRBD2. Germline lookup yields CDR1 ENHRY and CDR2 SYGVKD. The CDR3 is 13 residues long. V shed 7 bases, J shed 8 bases, and the junction held 8 bases outside the gene matches. The CDR3 DNA reads TGTGCCATCAATGCGGGAGAAGACTATGAGCAGTTCTTC. It translates to CAINAGEDYEQFF.